This T cell receptor beta chain was sequenced during a study of vaccination and CD4 T cells after COVID-19. Study at large: Nasal swab PCR detected SARS-CoV-2 in convalescent patients; about 9 had mild disease, one severe. Median time from COVID diagnosis to post-COVID sampling was about 100 days (35 to 161). Each control culture was treated with a CEFX pool, an HIV-1 Nef pool, or no peptide.

This clonotype was found a few times. Antigen specificity is unknown. An Oncomine TCR Beta short-read assay was used to sequence the DNA from cultured CD4+ T cells. TCRdb re-analysed the PCR reads in MiXCR, keeping a single row per CDR3 protein. The repertoire holds around 14,000 distinct CDR3 sequences, with 53% as singletons. Treatment: roughly 11-day PBMC culture with coronavirus spike peptide pools or control peptides (ViraFEST assay). The CDR3 loop spans 16 amino acids. The V end lost 3 bases, the J end lost 0 bases, and 16 bases lay between the germline ends. Germline values: CDR1 DFQATT, CDR2 SNEGSKA (reference sequence).

The receptor was isolated from a human donor who had recovered from COVID-19. The chain links TRBV20-1 to TRBJ2-3, with D possibly called TRBD1 or TRBD2 (5 bases each). The specimen was CD4+ T cells from blood, cultured in vitro, collected before SARS-CoV-2 vaccination. The CDR3, as DNA: TGCAGTGCTAGGAAATTTGGCAGGGACAGCACAGATACGCAGTATTTT. This codes for CSARKFGRDSTDTQYF.